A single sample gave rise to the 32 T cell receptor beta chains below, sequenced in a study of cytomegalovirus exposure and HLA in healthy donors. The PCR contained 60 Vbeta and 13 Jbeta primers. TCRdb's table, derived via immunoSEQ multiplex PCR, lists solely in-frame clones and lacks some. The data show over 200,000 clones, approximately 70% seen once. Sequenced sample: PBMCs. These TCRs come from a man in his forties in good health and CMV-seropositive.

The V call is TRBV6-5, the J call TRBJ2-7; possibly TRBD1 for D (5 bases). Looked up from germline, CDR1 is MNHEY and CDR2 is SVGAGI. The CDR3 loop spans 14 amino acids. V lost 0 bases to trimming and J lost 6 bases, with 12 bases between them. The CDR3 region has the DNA TGTGCCAGCAGTTACTCACAGGCAGGATCCGAGCAGTACTTC. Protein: CASSYSQAGSEQYF.

The CDR3 nucleotides are TGTGCCAGCAGCGGAGGGACTAGCGGGGGGGCCGGGGAGACCCAGTACTTC. Protein product: CASSGGTSGGAGETQYF. The chain joins TRBV9 to TRBJ2-5, with TRBD2 matching over 16 bases. Germline loops: CDR1 SGDLS, CDR2 YYNGEE. CDR3 length equals 17 residues. V was pared by 3 bases and J by 5 bases, with 7 bases of the junction left unmatched.

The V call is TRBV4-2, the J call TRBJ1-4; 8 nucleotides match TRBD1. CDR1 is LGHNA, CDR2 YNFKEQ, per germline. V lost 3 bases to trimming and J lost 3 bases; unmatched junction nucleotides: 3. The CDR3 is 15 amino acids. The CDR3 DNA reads TGTGCCAGCAGCCACCCGGGACAGGCTAATGAAAAACTGTTTTTT. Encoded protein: CASSHPGQANEKLFF.

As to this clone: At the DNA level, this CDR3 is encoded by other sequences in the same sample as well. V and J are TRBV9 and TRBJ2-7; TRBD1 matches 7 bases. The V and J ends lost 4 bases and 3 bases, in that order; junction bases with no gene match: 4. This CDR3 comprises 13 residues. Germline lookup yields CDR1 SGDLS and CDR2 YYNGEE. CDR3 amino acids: CASSPRDSYEQYF. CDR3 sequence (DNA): TGTGCCAGCAGCCCACGGGACAGCTACGAGCAGTACTTC. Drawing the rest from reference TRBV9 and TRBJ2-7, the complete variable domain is DSGVTQTPKHLITATGQRVTLRCSPRSGDLSVYWYQQSLDQGLQFLIQYYNGEERAKGNILERFSAQQFPDLHSELNLSSLELGDSALYFCASSPRDSYEQYFGPGTRLTVT.

The CDR3 region is CASSSYRDRGDEQYF. Written as DNA, the CDR3 is TGTGCCAGCAGCTCTTACCGGGACAGGGGCGACGAGCAGTACTTC. The rearrangement uses TRBV7-2 and TRBJ2-5; 10 bases map to TRBD1. The J call may be wrong; the DNA end is better matched by TRBJ2-7. This CDR3 spans 15 amino acids. Germline loops: CDR1 SGHTA, CDR2 FQGNSA.

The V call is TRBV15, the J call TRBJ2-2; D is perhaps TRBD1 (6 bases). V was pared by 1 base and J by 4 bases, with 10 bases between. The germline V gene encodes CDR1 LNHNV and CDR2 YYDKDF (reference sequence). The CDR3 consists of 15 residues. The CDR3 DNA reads TGTGCCACCAGCAGAGTTAGGGGGATCACCGGGGAGCTGTTTTTT. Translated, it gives CATSRVRGITGELFF.

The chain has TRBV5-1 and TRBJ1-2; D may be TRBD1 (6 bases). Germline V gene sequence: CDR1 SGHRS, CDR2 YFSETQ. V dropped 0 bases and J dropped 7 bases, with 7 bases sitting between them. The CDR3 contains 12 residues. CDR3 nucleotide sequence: TGCGCCAGCAGCTTGGGGGACACTGGCTACACCTTC. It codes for CASSLGDTGYTF.

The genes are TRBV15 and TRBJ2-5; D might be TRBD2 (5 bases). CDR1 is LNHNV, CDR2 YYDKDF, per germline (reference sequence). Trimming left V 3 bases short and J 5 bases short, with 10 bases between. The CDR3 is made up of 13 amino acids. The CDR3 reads CATSRGERETQYF. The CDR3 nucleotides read TGTGCCACCAGCAGGGGAGAGAGGGAGACCCAGTACTTC.

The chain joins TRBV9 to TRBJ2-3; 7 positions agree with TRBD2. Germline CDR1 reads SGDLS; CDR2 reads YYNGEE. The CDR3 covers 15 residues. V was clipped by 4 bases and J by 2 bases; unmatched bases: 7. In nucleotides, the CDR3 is TGTGCCAGCAGCCTCACTAGCGTGATCACAGATACGCAGTATTTT. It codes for CASSLTSVITDTQYF.

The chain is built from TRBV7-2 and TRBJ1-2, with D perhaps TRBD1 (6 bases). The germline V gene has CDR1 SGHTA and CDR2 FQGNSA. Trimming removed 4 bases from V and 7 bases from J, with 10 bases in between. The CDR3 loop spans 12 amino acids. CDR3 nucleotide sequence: TGTGCCAGCAGCTCCACAGGGAGTGGCTACACCTTC. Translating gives CASSSTGSGYTF.

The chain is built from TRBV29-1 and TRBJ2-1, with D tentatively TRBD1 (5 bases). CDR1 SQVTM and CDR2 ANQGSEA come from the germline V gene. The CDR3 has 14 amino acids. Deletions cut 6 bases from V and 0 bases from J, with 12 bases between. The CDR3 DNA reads TGCAGCGTCCGACAGTCCTTCTCCTACAATGAGCAGTTCTTC. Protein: CSVRQSFSYNEQFF.

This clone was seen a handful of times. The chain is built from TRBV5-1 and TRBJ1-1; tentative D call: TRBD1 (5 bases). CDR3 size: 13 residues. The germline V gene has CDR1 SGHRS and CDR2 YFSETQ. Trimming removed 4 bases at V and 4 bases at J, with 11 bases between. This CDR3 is CASSRERGTEAFF. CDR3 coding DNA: TGCGCCAGCAGCCGGGAGAGGGGCACTGAAGCTTTCTTT.

The CDR3 DNA follows: TGTGCCAGTAGTCGGGAGGGCTTAAGCAATCAGCCCCAGCATTTT. It encodes CASSREGLSNQPQHF. The chain recombines TRBV19 with TRBJ1-5; no reliable D call. Trimming removed 5 bases from V and 1 base from J, with 12 bases in between. Germline CDR1 is LNHDA and CDR2 is SQIVND (reference sequence). The CDR3 is 15 residues long.

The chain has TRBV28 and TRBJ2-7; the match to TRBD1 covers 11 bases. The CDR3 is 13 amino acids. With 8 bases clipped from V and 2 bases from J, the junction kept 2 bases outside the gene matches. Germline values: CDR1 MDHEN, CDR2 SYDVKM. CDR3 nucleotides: TGTGCCAGCGGACAGGGGGCAACCTACGAGCAGTACTTC. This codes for CASGQGATYEQYF.

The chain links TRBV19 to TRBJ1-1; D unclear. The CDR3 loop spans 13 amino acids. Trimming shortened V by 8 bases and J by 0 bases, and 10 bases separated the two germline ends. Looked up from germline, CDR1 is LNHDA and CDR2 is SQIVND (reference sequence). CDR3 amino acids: CASAGRMNTEAFF. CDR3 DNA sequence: TGTGCCAGTGCAGGTAGAATGAACACTGAAGCTTTCTTT.

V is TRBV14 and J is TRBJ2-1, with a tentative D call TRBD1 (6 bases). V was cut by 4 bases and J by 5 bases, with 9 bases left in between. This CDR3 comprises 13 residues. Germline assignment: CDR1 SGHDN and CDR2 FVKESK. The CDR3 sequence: CASSLNRDNEQFF. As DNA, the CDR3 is TGTGCCAGCAGCCTCAACAGGGACAATGAGCAGTTCTTC.

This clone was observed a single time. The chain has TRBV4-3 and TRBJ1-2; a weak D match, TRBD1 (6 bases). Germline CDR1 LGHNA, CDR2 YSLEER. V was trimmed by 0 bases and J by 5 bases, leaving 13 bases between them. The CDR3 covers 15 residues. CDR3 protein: CASSQDLGGLYGYTF. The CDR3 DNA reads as TGCGCCAGCAGCCAAGATTTAGGGGGTTTGTATGGCTACACCTTC.

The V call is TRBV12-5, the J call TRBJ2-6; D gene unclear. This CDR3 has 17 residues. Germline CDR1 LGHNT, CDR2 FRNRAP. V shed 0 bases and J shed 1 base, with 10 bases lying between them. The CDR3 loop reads CASGLVVLASGANVLTF. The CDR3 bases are TGTGCTAGTGGTTTGGTCGTACTCGCGTCTGGGGCCAACGTCCTGACTTTC.

The DNA of the CDR3 is TGCGCCAGCAGCTCGCTGAGGAGGGATACGCAGTATTTT. Translated: CASSSLRRDTQYF. The chain is built from TRBV5-1 and TRBJ2-3; D possibly corresponds to TRBD2 (5 bases). From germline, CDR1 is SGHRS and CDR2 YFSETQ. V was shortened by 3 bases and J by 6 bases, with 11 bases between the two germline ends. This CDR3 has 13 residues.

The CDR3 sequence: CASSWALAGGSSYEQYF. CDR3 coding DNA: TGTGCCAGCAGCTGGGCTTTAGCGGGGGGTAGCTCCTACGAGCAGTACTTC. V usage is TRBV7-2 and J usage is TRBJ2-7, with 10 bases identical to TRBD2. The CDR3 extends over 17 amino acids. Trimming cost V 4 bases and J 0 bases; bases outside gene matches: 9. Germline V gene lookup returns CDR1 SGHTA and CDR2 FQGNSA.

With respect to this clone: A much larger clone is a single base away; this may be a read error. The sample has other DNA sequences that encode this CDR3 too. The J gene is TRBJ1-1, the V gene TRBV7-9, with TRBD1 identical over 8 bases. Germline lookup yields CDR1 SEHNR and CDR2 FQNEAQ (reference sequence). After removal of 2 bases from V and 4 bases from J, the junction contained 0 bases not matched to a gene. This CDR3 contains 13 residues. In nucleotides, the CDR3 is TGTGCCAGCAGCTTAACAGGGGGCACTGAAGCTTTCTTT. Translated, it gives CASSLTGGTEAFF.

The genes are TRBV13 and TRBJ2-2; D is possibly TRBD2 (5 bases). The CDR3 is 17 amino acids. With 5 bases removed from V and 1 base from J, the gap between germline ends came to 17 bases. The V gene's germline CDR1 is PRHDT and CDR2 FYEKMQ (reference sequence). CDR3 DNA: TGTGCCAGCAGCCAACTCCGGGGATTGGGGAACACCGGGGAGCTGTTTTTT. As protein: CASSQLRGLGNTGELFF. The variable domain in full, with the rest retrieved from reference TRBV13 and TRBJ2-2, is AAGVIQSPRHLIKEKRETATLKCYPIPRHDTVYWYQQGPGQDPQFLISFYEKMQSDKGSIPDRFSAQQFSDYHSELNMSSLELGDSALYFCASSQLRGLGNTGELFFGEGSRLTVL.

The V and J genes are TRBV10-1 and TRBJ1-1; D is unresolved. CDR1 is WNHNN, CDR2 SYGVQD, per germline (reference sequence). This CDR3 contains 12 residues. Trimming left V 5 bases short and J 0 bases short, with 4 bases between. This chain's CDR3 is CASSSMNTEAFF. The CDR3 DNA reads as TGCGCCAGCAGTTCAATGAACACTGAAGCTTTCTTT.

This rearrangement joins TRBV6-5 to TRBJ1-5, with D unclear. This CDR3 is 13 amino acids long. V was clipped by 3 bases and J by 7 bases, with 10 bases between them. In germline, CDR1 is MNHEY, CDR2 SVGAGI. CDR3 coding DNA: TGTGCCAGCAGTTATGGCAGAGGACAGCCCCAGCATTTT. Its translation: CASSYGRGQPQHF.

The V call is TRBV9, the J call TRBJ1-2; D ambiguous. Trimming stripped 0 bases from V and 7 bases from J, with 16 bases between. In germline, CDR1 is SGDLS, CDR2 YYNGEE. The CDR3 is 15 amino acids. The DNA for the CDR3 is TGTGCCAGCAGCGTAGAGCTGGGTGGAGGGCTTGGCTACACCTTC. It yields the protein CASSVELGGGLGYTF.

CDR3 sequence: CASSDSQLMNTEAFF. In DNA form, the CDR3 reads TGTGCCAGCTCGGATTCACAGTTGATGAACACTGAAGCTTTCTTT. This chain joins TRBV18 and TRBJ1-1; D unclear. Germline V gene sequence: CDR1 KGHSH, CDR2 LQKENI. This CDR3 is built from 15 residues. Trimming took off 6 bases at V and 0 bases at J, with 14 bases between the two ends.

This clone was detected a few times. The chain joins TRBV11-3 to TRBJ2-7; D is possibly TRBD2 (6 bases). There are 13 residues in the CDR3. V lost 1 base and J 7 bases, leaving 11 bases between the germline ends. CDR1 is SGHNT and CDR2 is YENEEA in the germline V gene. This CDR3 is CASSLGRAGEQYF. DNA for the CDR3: TGTGCCAGCAGCTTAGGCCGGGCGGGAGAGCAGTACTTC.

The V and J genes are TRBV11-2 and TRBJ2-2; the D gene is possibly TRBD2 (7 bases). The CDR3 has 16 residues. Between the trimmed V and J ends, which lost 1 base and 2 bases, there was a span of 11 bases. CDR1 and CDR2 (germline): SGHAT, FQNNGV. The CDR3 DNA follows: TGTGCCAGCAGCTTAGTGGGGGGGCGAAACACCGGGGAGCTGTTTTTT. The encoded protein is CASSLVGGRNTGELFF.

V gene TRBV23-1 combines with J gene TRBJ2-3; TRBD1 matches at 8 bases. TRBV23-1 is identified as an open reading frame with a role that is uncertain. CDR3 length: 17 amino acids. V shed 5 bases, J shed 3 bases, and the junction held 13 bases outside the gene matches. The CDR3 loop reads CASSGGEDRGPTDTQYF. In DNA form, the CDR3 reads TGCGCCAGCAGTGGAGGGGAAGACAGGGGCCCAACAGATACGCAGTATTTT.

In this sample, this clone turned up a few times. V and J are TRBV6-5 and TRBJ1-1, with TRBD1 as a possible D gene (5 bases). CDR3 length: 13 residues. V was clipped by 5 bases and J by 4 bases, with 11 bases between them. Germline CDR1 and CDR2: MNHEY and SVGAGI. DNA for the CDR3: TGTGCCAGCAGTCTCCAGGGTGCCACTGAAGCTTTCTTT. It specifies CASSLQGATEAFF.

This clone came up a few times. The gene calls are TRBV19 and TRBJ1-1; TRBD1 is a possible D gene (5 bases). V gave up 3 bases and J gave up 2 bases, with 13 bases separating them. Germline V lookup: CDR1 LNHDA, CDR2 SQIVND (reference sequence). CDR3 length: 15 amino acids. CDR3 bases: TGTGCCAGTAGTATGAACTGGGGACTCAACACTGAAGCTTTCTTT. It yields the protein CASSMNWGLNTEAFF.

The CDR3 DNA is TGTGCCAGCAGTTTGAGACAGGGGAGCTCCTACGAGCAGTACTTC. Its protein product is CASSLRQGSSYEQYF. The chain has TRBV28 and TRBJ2-7; TRBD1 matches at 8 bases. Per the germline V gene, CDR1 is MDHEN and CDR2 is SYDVKM. V was clipped by 3 bases and J by 0 bases; unmatched bases: 4. This CDR3 comprises 15 residues. The whole variable domain, filled in from reference TRBV28 and TRBJ2-7, reads DVKVTQSSRYLVKRTGEKVFLECVQDMDHENMFWYRQDPGLGLRLIYFSYDVKMKEKGDIPEGYSVSREKKERFSLILESASTNQTSMYLCASSLRQGSSYEQYFGPGTRLTVT.